The present TCR beta chain was sequenced within a study of blood T cell repertoires in COVID-19. Study overall: The United States, Italy and Spain provided the acute and convalescent COVID-19 samples.

CDR1 KGHSH and CDR2 LQKENI come from the germline V gene. V lost 6 bases and J lost 4; bases outside the gene matches: 6. The CDR3 spans 14 residues. Here immunoSEQ multiplex PCR was the method, and the copy in TCRdb shows in-frame clones only, minus some. The repertoire holds tens of thousands of clones, with around 81% as singletons. The gene calls are TRBV18 and TRBJ2-7, with 10 nucleotides matching TRBD1. This TCR derives from an older man with COVID-19, enrolled during active disease. Sequencing was carried out using peripheral blood. As DNA, the CDR3 is TGTGCCAGCTCCCTAGGACAGGGGGTATACGAGCAGTACTTC. It yields the protein CASSLGQGVYEQYF.